The 13 T cell receptor beta chains given below trace back to one sample, sequenced in a study of blood T cell repertoires in COVID-19. The protocol was immunoSEQ multiplex PCR, while the TCRdb copy is restricted to in-frame clones and leaves out a portion. Of roughly 300,000 clones listed, around 87% were seen once; the top ten hold approximately 8.1%. Sequenced: peripheral blood. These receptors all come from a woman between 50 and 59 years old who had recovered from COVID-19.

This clone appeared once. This chain joins TRBV9 and TRBJ2-7; D not resolved. Germline lookup yields CDR1 SGDLS and CDR2 YYNGEE. V was trimmed by 0 bases and J by 6 bases, leaving 19 bases between them. The CDR3 loop spans 16 amino acids. CDR3 nucleotides: TGTGCCAGCAGCGTAGCTATGGTCACGAATCTCGGCGAGCAGTACTTC. It codes for CASSVAMVTNLGEQYF.

The V call is TRBV3-1 (or the pseudogene TRBV3-2), the J call TRBJ1-4; D is undetermined. CDR3 length: 14 amino acids. Germline lookup yields CDR1 LGHDT and CDR2 YNNKEL (reference sequence). Trimming pared 4 bases from V and 0 bases from J, leaving 6 bases between. In nucleotides, the CDR3 is TGTGCCAGCAGCCGGAGGGCAACTAATGAAAAACTGTTTTTT. Translated: CASSRRATNEKLFF.

As DNA, the CDR3 is TGTGCCAGCAGCGCAGGGAATCAGCCCCAGCATTTT. It specifies CASSAGNQPQHF. V is TRBV7-9 and J is TRBJ1-5, with D tentatively TRBD1 (5 bases). The CDR3 spans 12 residues. Between the trimmed V and J ends, which lost 5 bases and 4 bases, there was a span of 6 bases. Per the germline V gene, CDR1 is SEHNR and CDR2 is FQNEAQ (reference sequence).

The chain recombines TRBV24-1 with TRBJ2-1; the match to TRBD2 covers 10 bases. Looked up from germline, CDR1 is KGHDR and CDR2 is SFDVKD. V was clipped by 7 bases and J by 7 bases; unmatched bases: 3. This CDR3 is built from 13 residues. For the CDR3, the DNA is TGTGCCACCAGAGCGGGAGGGGAAAATGAGCAGTTCTTC. This encodes CATRAGGENEQFF.

Only one count was recorded for this clone. The chain links TRBV3-1 (or the pseudogene TRBV3-2) to TRBJ2-7, with a tentative D call TRBD2 (5 bases). The V gene lost 1 base and the J gene lost 1 base, with 8 bases spanning the gap. The CDR3 length is 14 residues. The germline V gene has CDR1 LGHDT and CDR2 YNNKEL (reference sequence). The CDR3 spells CASSQGGLSYEQYF. DNA for the CDR3: TGTGCCAGCAGCCAAGGAGGGTTGTCCTACGAGCAGTACTTC.

The rearrangement joins TRBV7-9 to TRBJ2-5; perhaps TRBD2 as D (6 bases). Germline V gene sequence: CDR1 SEHNR, CDR2 FQNEAQ (reference sequence). The CDR3 spans 17 residues. Trimming took off 0 bases at V and 5 bases at J, with 19 bases between the two ends. The CDR3 spells CASSLAGFGGVRETQYF. The CDR3 DNA reads as TGTGCCAGCAGCTTAGCGGGTTTTGGCGGGGTTCGGGAGACCCAGTACTTC.

The chain carries TRBV5-1 and TRBJ2-5, with TRBD1 as a possible D gene (6 bases). Germline V CDR1 and CDR2: SGHRS, YFSETQ. V lost 0 bases, J lost 3 bases, and 12 bases lay in between. CDR3 size: 15 residues. The CDR3: CASSLAGESKETQYF. The CDR3, as DNA: TGCGCCAGCAGCTTGGCAGGGGAGTCGAAAGAGACCCAGTACTTC.

This sequence joins TRBV28 and TRBJ2-7; TRBD2 agrees at 9 bases. Germline CDR1 and CDR2: MDHEN and SYDVKM. This CDR3 has 18 residues. V lost 3 bases, J lost 0 bases, and 12 bases stayed unmatched. CDR3 sequence: CASSFRLAAGGNSYEQYF. The CDR3 DNA is TGTGCCAGCAGTTTTAGATTGGCGGCGGGAGGGAACTCCTACGAGCAGTACTTC.

The chain uses TRBV5-1 and TRBJ1-2; possibly TRBD1 for D (5 bases). V was trimmed by 4 bases and J by 0 bases, leaving 10 bases between them. This CDR3 is built from 14 residues. Germline-derived CDR1 and CDR2 are SGHRS and YFSETQ. This chain's CDR3 is CASSPGFPNYGYTF. CDR3 bases: TGCGCCAGCAGCCCAGGGTTTCCTAACTATGGCTACACCTTC.

The chain recombines TRBV10-3 with TRBJ2-3; D perhaps matches TRBD1 (5 bases). V was cut by 8 bases and J by 2 bases, with 14 bases left in between. From germline, CDR1 is ENHRY and CDR2 SYGVKD. The CDR3 extends over 14 amino acids. This CDR3 reads CAIGAGSITDTQYF. Written as DNA, the CDR3 is TGTGCCATCGGGGCCGGTTCTATCACAGATACGCAGTATTTT.

The chain links TRBV27 to TRBJ1-2, with unresolved D. CDR1 MNHEY and CDR2 SMNVEV come from the germline V gene (reference sequence). Trimming removed 7 bases at V and 4 bases at J, with 13 bases between. The CDR3 is 13 amino acids. CDR3 nucleotides: TGTGCCAGCACCCAGAGGGAGGGCTATGGCTACACCTTC. Residues: CASTQREGYGYTF.

The CDR3 sequence is CASSVGTGLSNAELQETQYF. In nucleotides, the CDR3 is TGTGCCAGCAGCGTCGGGACAGGGCTTTCCAACGCGGAGCTCCAAGAGACCCAGTACTTC. V gene TRBV9 combines with J gene TRBJ2-5; TRBD1 matches 9 bases. The CDR3 runs 20 residues. CDR1 and CDR2 from the germline V gene are SGDLS and YYNGEE. J lost 1 base, V lost 2 bases, and 18 bases had no gene match.

The rearrangement uses TRBV19 and TRBJ2-2, with D possibly being TRBD1 (5 bases). Germline CDR1 LNHDA, CDR2 SQIVND (reference sequence). This CDR3 comprises 16 residues. Deletions cut 7 bases from V and 3 bases from J, with 18 bases between. The CDR3 coding sequence is TGTGCCAGTAACATTCGGATTGGGGCTGACACCGGGGAGCTGTTTTTT. Translated, it gives CASNIRIGADTGELFF.